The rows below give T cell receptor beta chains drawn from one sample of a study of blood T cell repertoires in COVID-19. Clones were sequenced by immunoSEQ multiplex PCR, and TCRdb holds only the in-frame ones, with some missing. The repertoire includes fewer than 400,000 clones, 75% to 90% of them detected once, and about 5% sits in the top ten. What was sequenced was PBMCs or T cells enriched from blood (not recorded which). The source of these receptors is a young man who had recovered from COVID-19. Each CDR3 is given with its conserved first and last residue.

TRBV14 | CASSQRPGTYNSPLHF
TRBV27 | CASSSRPTDEKLFF
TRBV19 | CASSIGQVPYNEQFF
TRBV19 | CASSPPGGRRTGELFF
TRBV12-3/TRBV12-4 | CASSPGPTGELFF
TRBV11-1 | CASSPVRGPGELFF
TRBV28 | CASRQGTGEVGYTF
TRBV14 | CASSLDPNYSPLHF
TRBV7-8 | CASRDRGRATGELFF
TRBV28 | CASRTSYSPLHF
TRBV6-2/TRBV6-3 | CASSSTSGGDNQPQHF
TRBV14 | CASSLAGFDDTDTQYF
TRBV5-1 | CASSPALTSYEQYF
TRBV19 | CATADRAGNQPQHF
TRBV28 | CASSQSDSRDGYTF
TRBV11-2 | CASSLTPQRGTQFF
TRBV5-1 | CASSFDLQGRAVGYTF
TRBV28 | CASSTGTGTPYEQYF
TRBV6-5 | CASSLDPAGAFF
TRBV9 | CASSVGRNTEAFF
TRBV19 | CASSPGPGQGGYGYTF
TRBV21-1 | CASLRDNEQFF
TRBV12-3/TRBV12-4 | CASSFASSYEQYF
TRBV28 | CASRKSGRGPNTEAFF
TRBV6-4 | CASSDWGGSEAFF
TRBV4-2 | CASSHRTGGEETQYF
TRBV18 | CASSHRNEGSTGELFF
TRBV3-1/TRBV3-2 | CASSPRDTEAFF
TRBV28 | CASTPMYLGGPEAFF
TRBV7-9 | CASSPPQGLRLRF
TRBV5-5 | CASSPGTGPQDIQYF
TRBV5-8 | CASREPGQGFYEQYF
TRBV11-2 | CASSWGQGDYEQYF
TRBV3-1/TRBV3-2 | CASSQRGTGPSGANVLTF
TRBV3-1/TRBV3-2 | CASSRGGEAHGYTF
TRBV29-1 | CSVGEGRGYGYTF
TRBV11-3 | CASSLSTAAGELFF
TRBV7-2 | CASSPGAGGSGNTIYF
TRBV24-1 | CATSDPATSTEAFF
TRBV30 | CAWSDVGLSNQPQHF
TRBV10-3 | CAISAGLNQPQHF
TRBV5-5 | CASSLGGRAREQYF
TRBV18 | CASSPSGAANEKLFF
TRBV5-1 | CASSLGPGTSTDTQYF
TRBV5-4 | CASSSWGQETYEQYF
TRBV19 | CASSTGGTPAQKLFF
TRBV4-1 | CASSHPYDRGAYEQFF
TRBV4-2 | CASSQARTIQETQYF
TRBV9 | CASSLGQGYYNEQFF
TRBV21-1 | CASSRFVLRDRSRGEQFF